The entry below gives a single T cell receptor beta chain sequence along with its context. Its specificity is not known. These data belong to a study of beta chain features in type 1 diabetes. At the level of the study: About 110 million sorted cells were examined across all samples. Study observations and caveats: Moderate yet significant TCRB CDR3 shortening was seen in Type 1 diabetes patients in all four CD4+ subsets. The naive, central memory and Treg TCRB repertoires showed an apparent similarity that was greater among patients than among healthy donors.

Between the trimmed V and J ends, which lost 6 bases and 3 bases, there was a span of 10 bases. CDR3 length: 13 amino acids. Germline CDR1 is SGHRS and CDR2 is YFSETQ. Every isolated RNA sample was fully reverse transcribed, so sequencing captured expressed TCRB transcripts. Repertoires were generated with immunoSEQ multiplex PCR, while TCRdb's copy carries only in-frame clones and drops some. The sample records approximately 400,000 clones, around 15% being singletons. The chain has TRBV5-1 and TRBJ2-4; D gene uncertain. The TCR was taken from a woman in her late teens or twenties in good health. Sequencing was carried out using naive CD4+ T cells from blood. The CDR3: CASKEVNKNIQYF. CDR3 nucleotides: TGCGCCAGCAAAGAGGTAAACAAAAACATTCAGTACTTC.